The entry that follows covers one TCR beta chain sequence. The target antigen is unknown. Partitioning of CD4+ cells yielded a CD45RA+ naive subset and a CD45RA-negative memory subset. Clones were read by immunoSEQ multiplex PCR, and TCRdb kept only the in-frame ones, dropping some. The data contain about 360,000 clones, 73% of them seen just once; the ten biggest clones take up more than 9%. The data originate from a study of shared clonotypes between healthy human individuals. General study findings and limits: What rarefaction showed was incomplete sorted-subset sequencing despite large depth. Researchers sampled only blood; tissue repertoires likely differ. Across subsets, estimated richness was generally greater for naive than for memory populations.

This CDR3 has 13 residues. With 2 bases removed from V and 4 bases from J, the gap between germline ends came to 11 bases. Germline CDR1 is GTSNPN and CDR2 is SVGIG (reference sequence). This TCR was sampled from a man aged 25-45 years in good health. Material: memory CD4+ T cells sorted from blood. Subset meaning: CD45RA-negative fraction. The V and J genes are TRBV30 and TRBJ2-5; D is unresolved. The CDR3 reads CAWSTGFRETQYF. In DNA form, the CDR3 reads TGTGCCTGGAGTACCGGATTTCGAGAGACCCAGTACTTC. Filled out from reference TRBV30 and TRBJ2-5, the complete variable domain reads SQTIHQWPATLVQPVGSPLSLECTVEGTSNPNLYWYRQAAGRGLQLLFYSVGIGQISSEVPQNLSASRPQDRQFILSSKKLLLSDSGFYLCAWSTGFRETQYFGPGTRLLVL.